Sequencing of this TCR beta chain was carried out in a study of CD8 T cells in ankylosing spondylitis. TCRdb processed the 5' RACE reads anew with MiXCR; each CDR3 protein has one entry. The sample has around 150,000 distinct CDR3 sequences, 11% seen once. This clonotype showed up just a few times. The antigen is not known. The study's findings and limits: From matched ankylosing spondylitis synovial fluid, disease-linked clones were reportedly recovered at significantly enriched levels.

From germline, CDR1 is DFQATT and CDR2 SNEGSKA (reference sequence). V was cut by 7 bases and J by 1 base, with 18 bases left in between. The CDR3 has 15 residues. V gene TRBV20-1 combines with J gene TRBJ2-3; a possible D gene is TRBD1 (6 bases). This sequence originates from a male donor with ankylosing spondylitis or in good health (not recorded which). Source material: blood, either unsorted or a sorted T cell fraction (not recorded which). Here the CDR3 reads CSVPGQRSRTDTQYF. The CDR3 DNA follows: TGCAGTGTTCCGGGACAACGTTCCCGCACAGATACGCAGTATTTT.